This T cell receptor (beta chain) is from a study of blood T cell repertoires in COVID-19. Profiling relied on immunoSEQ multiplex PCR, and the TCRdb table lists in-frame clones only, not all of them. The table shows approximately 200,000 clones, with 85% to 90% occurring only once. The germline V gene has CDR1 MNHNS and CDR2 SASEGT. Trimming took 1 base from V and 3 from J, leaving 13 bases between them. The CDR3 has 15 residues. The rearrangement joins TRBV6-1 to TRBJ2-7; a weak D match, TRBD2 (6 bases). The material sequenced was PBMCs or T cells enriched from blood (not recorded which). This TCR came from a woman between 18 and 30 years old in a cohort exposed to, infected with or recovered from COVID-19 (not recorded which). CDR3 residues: CASSEGAGQIYEQYF. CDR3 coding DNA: TGTGCCAGCAGTGAAGGTGCGGGGCAGATCTACGAGCAGTACTTC.